Listed below are T cell receptor beta chains from one sample, sequenced in a study of regulatory T cells in long-lasting Graves disease. Each CDR3 protein gets one entry after TCRdb re-called the multiplex PCR reads with MiXCR. The sample records 350,000 to 500,000 distinct CDR3 sequences, roughly 21% being singletons. Sequencing used peripheral blood mononuclear cells (PBMCs), obtained when the disease was refractory, from a patient treated with antithyroid drugs. These receptors originate from a female donor with Graves disease. Each CDR3 is given with its conserved first and last residue. D genes are given only for firm matches. Rows may omit the clone size; those that give it use once, few, many or a size class.

>TRBV12-3/TRBV12-4|TRBJ1-2|-|-
TGTGCCAGCAGTCCCCGCGGGCATGGCTACACCTTC
CASSPRGHGYTF
>TRBV18|TRBJ1-1|-|once
TGTGCCAGCTCACCATTGGGATCTGAAGCTTTCTTT
CASSPLGSEAFF
>TRBV9|TRBJ2-7|-|few
TGTGCCAGCAGCGAGGGGGACGGTACCCTCTACGAGCAGTACTTC
CASSEGDGTLYEQYF
>TRBV28|TRBJ2-2|TRBD2|many
TGTGCCAGCAGTTTCCCCCCAGCGGGAGGGCCGGACACCGGGGAGCTGTTTTTT
CASSFPPAGGPDTGELFF
>TRBV13|TRBJ2-7|TRBD2|few
TGTGCCAGCAGCTATGGGACTAGCGGTCACTACGAGCAGTACTTC
CASSYGTSGHYEQYF
>TRBV20-1|TRBJ1-4|TRBD1|many
TGCAGTGCTAGAGATAGGACAGGGGGAGGAGAAAAACTGTTTTTT
CSARDRTGGGEKLFF
>TRBV5-1|TRBJ1-6|TRBD1|-
TGCGCCAGCAGCTTGGGTGGACAGGGGAGATCACCCCTCCACTTT
CASSLGGQGRSPLHF
>TRBV20-1|TRBJ2-1|TRBD2|once
TGCAGTGCCAGGACTAGCGGGAGGAACTACAATGAGCAGTTCTTC
CSARTSGRNYNEQFF
>TRBV5-1|TRBJ2-7|TRBD1|few
TGCGCCAGCAGCTTTAACAGGGGAGCAAACTACGAGCAGTACTTC
CASSFNRGANYEQYF
>TRBV28|TRBJ2-1|-|-
TGTGCCAGCAGTTTTAGCCGGACTGAAAAGTTCTTC
CASSFSRTEKFF
>TRBV6-2/TRBV6-3|TRBJ2-7|-|-
TGTGCCAGCAGTTATGTGGGGAGCGAGCAGTACTTC
CASSYVGSEQYF
>TRBV2|TRBJ2-4|-|many
TGTGCCAGCAGCCCAGGGCAGGGGCACATTCAGTACTTC
CASSPGQGHIQYF
>TRBV29-1|TRBJ2-5|-|many
TGCAGCGTTGATTTAATACAGGGATTTTCCCAAGAGACCCAGTACTTC
CSVDLIQGFSQETQYF
>TRBV4-1|TRBJ2-2|TRBD2|-
TGCGCCAGCAGCCAGTGGGAGGGCCCCACCGGGGAGCTGTTTTTT
CASSQWEGPTGELFF
>TRBV28|TRBJ2-2|-|-
TGTACCGTCTATCCCCTAGCGCCCCTGAACACCGGGGAGCTGTTTTTT
CTVYPLAPLNTGELFF
>TRBV28|TRBJ1-5|-|-
TGTGCCAGCAGTCTAGGACAGAATCAGCCCCAGCATTTT
CASSLGQNQPQHF
>TRBV20-1|TRBJ2-7|-|many
TGCAGTGCTAGCACAAACCCGAAGGTCGAGCAGTACTTC
CSASTNPKVEQYF
>TRBV7-6|TRBJ1-5|-|-
TGTGCCAGCAGCTGGGGGCTTAAGCAGCCCCAGCATTTT
CASSWGLKQPQHF
>TRBV11-2|TRBJ2-1|-|-
TGTGCCAGCAGCTTTCTTTTAAATGAGCAGTTCTTC
CASSFLLNEQFF
>TRBV29-1|TRBJ2-7|TRBD2|few
TGCAGCGCTGGGGGGGGCATAGGGGATCTAGCGGGGGACGAGCAGTACTTC
CSAGGGIGDLAGDEQYF
>TRBV28|TRBJ2-2|-|few
TGTGCCAGCAGACCCGAAGGGTTTCCCGGGGAGCTGTTTTTT
CASRPEGFPGELFF
>TRBV10-3|TRBJ2-7|TRBD2|few
TGTGCCATCAGTGATACTAGCGGGACCTACGAGCGGTACTTC
CAISDTSGTYERYF
>TRBV28|TRBJ2-3|TRBD2|-
TGTGCCAGCAGTTTAGCAGGCGGGAGCCCAGATACGCAGTATTTT
CASSLAGGSPDTQYF
>TRBV12-3/TRBV12-4|TRBJ2-2|TRBD2|many
TGTGCCAGCAGTCGGACTAGCGGGAGTACCGGGGAGCTGTTTTTT
CASSRTSGSTGELFF
>TRBV28|TRBJ1-5|TRBD1|many
TGTGCCGCCAAGGGGGCCTGGAATCAGCCCCAGCATTTT
CAAKGAWNQPQHF
>TRBV6-2/TRBV6-3|TRBJ2-7|-|few
TGTGCCAGCAGTTACCTTCTTACAGGCATAGCCTTTGGCGAGCAGTACTTC
CASSYLLTGIAFGEQYF
>TRBV15|TRBJ1-1|TRBD1|few
TGTGCCACCAGCGCCCCGGGACAGGGGACCACTGAAGCTTTCTTT
CATSAPGQGTTEAFF
>TRBV2|TRBJ2-1|-|-
TGTGCCAGCAGTGTCTCCAATGAGCAGTTCTTC
CASSVSNEQFF
>TRBV20-1|TRBJ1-1|-|-
TGCAGTGCTAGAGTCCCCCCGAACACTGAAGCTTTCTTT
CSARVPPNTEAFF
>TRBV10-3|TRBJ2-2|-|-
TGTGCCATCAGCCACAGGGGGAGGGACACCGGGGAGCTGTTTTTT
CAISHRGRDTGELFF
>TRBV20-1|TRBJ1-1|-|-
TGCAGTGCTAGAGATCTCCTAGTACACTTGAACACTGAAGCTTTCTTT
CSARDLLVHLNTEAFF
>TRBV27|TRBJ2-1|TRBD1|-
TGTGCCAGCAGCTTTGTGGGCTCCGTCGGGACAGGGGAGACCTACAATGAGCAGTTCTTC
CASSFVGSVGTGETYNEQFF
>TRBV11-1|TRBJ1-1|TRBD1|many
TGTGCCAGCAGCCGATCCTCAGGGGGGAACACTGAAGCTTTCTTT
CASSRSSGGNTEAFF
>TRBV6-5|TRBJ1-2|-|many
TGTGCCAGCAGTTACTCCGGCCGGGGCTACACCTTC
CASSYSGRGYTF
>TRBV20-1|TRBJ2-7|TRBD2|-
TGCAGTGCTAGAGCTGGTAGCGGGTACGAGCAGTACTTC
CSARAGSGYEQYF
>TRBV9|TRBJ2-5|-|-
TGTGCCAGCAGCGCCAGTTCAGGGTTCGGGGAGACCCAGTACTTC
CASSASSGFGETQYF
>TRBV12-3/TRBV12-4|TRBJ1-2|-|many
TGTGCCAGCAATAAACTACTCCGGGACCCAGGAGGCTACACCTTC
CASNKLLRDPGGYTF
>TRBV19|TRBJ1-4|-|few
TGTGCCACGTCTAGTGGAGCAACTAATGAAAAACTGTTTTTT
CATSSGATNEKLFF
>TRBV28|TRBJ2-1|-|many
TGTGCCAGCAGCTTAGGGGACAATGAGCAGTTCTTC
CASSLGDNEQFF
>TRBV4-2|TRBJ2-7|TRBD2|-
TGTGCCAGCAGCCAGGGGTATCTAGCGGGAGGTCCTCGCGAGCAGTACTTC
CASSQGYLAGGPREQYF
>TRBV7-9|TRBJ2-7|-|many
TGTGCCAGCAGCTTGGCCGCAGGCAGCTACGAGCAGTACTTC
CASSLAAGSYEQYF
>TRBV5-1|TRBJ1-6|-|-
TGCGCCAGCAGCACGGATGTTCGGGAATCACCCCTCCACTTT
CASSTDVRESPLHF
>TRBV20-1|TRBJ2-2|-|many
TGCAGTGCTAAAGGATCCGGGAACACCGGGGAGCTGTTTTTT
CSAKGSGNTGELFF
>TRBV2|TRBJ2-5|-|many
TGTGCCAGCAGTGATGGGGGGGCTAGAGAGACCCAGTACTTC
CASSDGGARETQYF
>TRBV11-1|TRBJ2-1|-|few
TGTGCCAGCAGCTTAAGTGGCAACCACAATGAGCAGTTCTTC
CASSLSGNHNEQFF